The 2 T cell receptor beta chains below all came from one sample that was sequenced in a study of OX40 agonist ivuxolimab in advanced cancers. Measured with immunoSEQ multiplex PCR; TCRdb has only the in-frame clones, and not every one. The table records over 35,000 clones, about 79% of them present only once. The sequencing here drew on CD4+ or CD8+ T cells sorted from blood, taken in a trial of the OX40 agonist ivuxolimab. These receptors all come from an adult with an advanced solid tumor such as melanoma, head and neck, liver or kidney cancer.

This clone was seen a single time. This chain links TRBV15 with TRBJ2-5; D unresolved. Trimming took 8 bases from V and 1 from J, leaving 14 bases between them. The CDR3 totals 14 residues. The germline gives CDR1 LNHNV, CDR2 YYDKDF (reference sequence). This CDR3 is CATGKKVGQETQYF. DNA for the CDR3: TGTGCCACCGGTAAGAAGGTAGGCCAAGAGACCCAGTACTTC. The entire variable domain, with the rest obtained from reference TRBV15 and TRBJ2-5, is as follows: DAMVIQNPRYQVTQFGKPVTLSCSQTLNHNVMYWYQQKSSQAPKLLFHYYDKDFNNEADTPDNFQSRRPNTSFCFLDIRSPGLGDTAMYLCATGKKVGQETQYFGPGTRLLVL.

This sequence joins TRBV12-5 and TRBJ2-7; 7 nucleotides match TRBD1. This CDR3 is 13 amino acids long. The ends lost 6 bases at V and 4 bases at J; junction bases unmatched: 6. CDR1 LGHNT and CDR2 FRNRAP come from the germline V gene. CDR3 in DNA: TGTGCTAGTGGCCAGAACAGGGGATACGAGCAGTACTTC. Translating gives CASGQNRGYEQYF.